Listed below are T cell receptor beta chains from one sample, sequenced in a study of CD4 T cells in relation to SARS-CoV-2 and coronaviruses. The table came from immunoSEQ multiplex PCR; TCRdb's copy has only in-frame clones and leaves some out. The sample consists of tens of thousands of clones, roughly 90% of them appearing once. The sequencing sample was made of memory CD4+ T cells from PBMCs. The receptors were gathered from a human donor in good health. Both conserved end residues are part of each CDR3. Fields, in order: clone size, D gene, J gene, V gene, CDR3 DNA, CDR3 protein. The D gene is left open where the match is weak. A row's size may be missing; if present it is once, few, many or a size class.

>.|.|TRBJ1-4|TRBV15
TGTGCCACCAGCAGGAACAGACAGTCTAATGAAAAACTGTTTTTT
CATSRNRQSNEKLFF
>.|.|TRBJ1-1|TRBV5-1
TGCGCCAGCAGCAGCCTGGGGGATACGGCTTTCTTT
CASSSLGDTAFF
>.|TRBD2|TRBJ2-7|TRBV27
TGTGCCAGCAGTTTTCTGGGAGTTAGGAGCGGGGGCTACGAGCAGTACTTC
CASSFLGVRSGGYEQYF
>.|.|TRBJ2-1|TRBV24-1
TGTGCCACCAGTGATTCCGGGAGATATCACAATGAGCAGTTCTTC
CATSDSGRYHNEQFF
>.|.|TRBJ2-5|TRBV4-1
TGCGCCAGCAGCCAAGCGGGGTTGGAACAAGAGACCCAGTACTTC
CASSQAGLEQETQYF
>.|.|TRBJ2-3|TRBV24-1
TGTGCCACCAGTGATTTCGAGGGAGGCACAGATACGCAGTATTTT
CATSDFEGGTDTQYF
>.|TRBD2|TRBJ2-1|TRBV5-1
TGCGCCAGCAGCTTGAGCGGGAGTACTAACAATGAGCAGTTCTTC
CASSLSGSTNNEQFF
>.|TRBD1|TRBJ1-6|TRBV15
TGTGCCACCAGCAGAGACCCTAGCCGGACAGGGGTCCGGAATTCACCCCTCCACTTT
CATSRDPSRTGVRNSPLHF
>.|.|TRBJ2-7|TRBV11-2
TGTGCCAGCAGCTTCGGCAGTACCTCCTACGAGCAGTACTTC
CASSFGSTSYEQYF
>.|TRBD2|TRBJ2-1|TRBV11-3
TGTGCCAGCAGCGTAGCTAGCGGGAGGGCCAATGAGCAGTTCTTC
CASSVASGRANEQFF
>few|.|TRBJ2-7|TRBV21-1
TGTGCCAGCAGCAAACGGGCCGGCTACGAGCAGTACTTC
CASSKRAGYEQYF
>few|TRBD1|TRBJ1-5|TRBV28
TGTGCCAGCAGTTTAGGACAGGGGATGGGTCAGCCCCAGCATTTT
CASSLGQGMGQPQHF
>.|.|TRBJ2-5|TRBV6-5
TGTGCCAGCAGTTACTCAAATATCAGGGAGACCCAGTACTTC
CASSYSNIRETQYF
>.|.|TRBJ1-1|TRBV25-1
TGTGCCAGCAGTGGTTCCCTCCCTCCGGCTTTCTTT
CASSGSLPPAFF
>.|TRBD2|TRBJ2-2|TRBV7-2
TGTGCCAGCAGTATAGCGGGAGGGCTCGGGGAGCTGTTTTTT
CASSIAGGLGELFF
>.|.|TRBJ1-1|TRBV6-5
TGTGCCAGCGGCCGACAGGAGAACACTGAAGCTTTCTTT
CASGRQENTEAFF
>.|TRBD2|TRBJ2-3|TRBV27
TGTGCCAGCAGTTTTCGGTTTGTGCGGGGGGCGTCAGGCGGAACAGATACGCAGTATTTT
CASSFRFVRGASGGTDTQYF
>.|TRBD1|TRBJ2-1|TRBV11-1
TGTGCCAGCAGCGGAGGCTCAGACAGGGTCCGGCAACAGTTCTTC
CASSGGSDRVRQQFF
>few|TRBD1|TRBJ1-1|TRBV5-1
TGCGCCAGCAGCTTGGGCAGGGGGCGGCAGAACACTGAAGCTTTCTTT
CASSLGRGRQNTEAFF
>.|TRBD2|TRBJ2-5|TRBV3-1/TRBV3-2
TGTGCCAGCAGCCAAGCTACCCTAGCGGGAGCACGAGGGACCCAGTACTTC
CASSQATLAGARGTQYF
>.|TRBD1|TRBJ2-5|TRBV4-1
TGCGCCAGCAGCCCGATAGGACAGGGGAATGTGGACCAAGAGACCCAGTACTTC
CASSPIGQGNVDQETQYF
>.|.|TRBJ1-1|TRBV7-9
TGTGCCAGCAGCTTTCAGGGAGGGGTCGGCACTGAAGCTTTCTTT
CASSFQGGVGTEAFF
>.|.|TRBJ2-7|TRBV5-1
TGCGCCAGCAGCTCCGGGACGTCGCCCGTGGTCGAGCAGTACTTC
CASSSGTSPVVEQYF
>once|.|TRBJ1-2|TRBV12-3/TRBV12-4
TGTGCCAGCAGTCGAAACAGGGTATCAGGCTACACCTTC
CASSRNRVSGYTF
>.|.|TRBJ1-2|TRBV27
TGTGCCAGCAGCTCGGACGGGCGTAACTATGGCTACACCTTC
CASSSDGRNYGYTF
>.|TRBD2|TRBJ2-2|TRBV11-2
TGTGCCAGCAGCCCGGGACTAGCGGGAGGTACTGGGGAGCTGTTTTTT
CASSPGLAGGTGELFF
>.|TRBD2|TRBJ2-3|TRBV28
TGTGCCAGCAGTTTACCCGATCGGGCGGGAGCCACAGATACGCAGTATTTT
CASSLPDRAGATDTQYF
>.|.|TRBJ2-1|TRBV5-4
TGTGCCAGCAGCTTATCGACGGGCTCCTACAATGAGCAGTTCTTC
CASSLSTGSYNEQFF